Listed below are T cell receptor beta chains from one sample, sequenced in a study of cytomegalovirus exposure and HLA in healthy donors. This table comes from immunoSEQ multiplex PCR, and its TCRdb copy is limited to in-frame clones, with some not included. The sample lists roughly 93,000 clones, about 74% occurring once. Material: PBMCs. The source is a male donor in good health and CMV-seronegative. The CDR3 runs from the conserved cysteine through the conserved F or W.

CDR3 length	V gene	J gene	CDR3 protein
16	TRBV11-3	TRBJ2-5	CASSLVPSGSVETQYF
16	TRBV15	TRBJ2-2	CATSSGRELNTGELFF
16	TRBV4-3	TRBJ1-4	CASSQEPTGINEKLFF
14	TRBV14	TRBJ1-2	CASSQDLSGNGYTF
15	TRBV5-1	TRBJ2-5	CASSLGTSRQETQYF
15	TRBV27	TRBJ2-7	CATLRTVNPPYEQYF
16	TRBV5-1	TRBJ1-2	CASSSAAGGFNYGYTF
16	TRBV6-1	TRBJ1-2	CASSESRMDSHYGYTF
14	TRBV7-7	TRBJ2-1	CASSRLAGTNEQFF
15	TRBV7-6	TRBJ2-7	CASSPGLAVSYEQYF
15	TRBV6-5	TRBJ2-4	CASMARERAKNIQYF
12	TRBV10-3	TRBJ1-1	CAISEFTGYAFF
19	TRBV7-2	TRBJ1-1	CASSPLIGTGGTWNTEAFF
14	TRBV7-7	TRBJ2-5	CASSAGQVQETQYF
15	TRBV11-2	TRBJ2-5	CASSLEGTSKETQYF
14	TRBV6-6	TRBJ2-3	CASRPPGDTDTQYF
16	TRBV7-2	TRBJ2-7	CASSIRTSGLSYEQYF
15	TRBV28	TRBJ1-2	CASSPMGQGRTGYTF
19	TRBV2	TRBJ1-5	CASSTRRVRATGPNQPQHF
16	TRBV6-1	TRBJ2-7	CASSEVLGSGSSEQYF
13	TRBV28	TRBJ1-2	CASSPRGDYGYTF
16	TRBV6-6	TRBJ2-3	CASKGGSGIHTDTQYF
15	TRBV28	TRBJ2-5	CASSHLRGREETQYF
15	TRBV6-5	TRBJ2-3	CASSFSGFSTDTQYF
13	TRBV30	TRBJ2-7	CAWSDGIFYEQYF
14	TRBV27	TRBJ1-5	CASSPLAGNQPQHF
19	TRBV6-4	TRBJ2-3	CASSVPPRASEGCTDTQYF